Below, one T cell receptor beta chain is given with its context. The data were taken from a study of cytomegalovirus exposure and HLA in healthy donors. Study overall: The use of the same platform for the 90 to 150 validation repertoires and the 600 to 800 first-cohort repertoires was reported by a later analysis.

An approximately 120-subject validation cohort, separate from the approximately 670-subject first cohort, supplied the donors. Using immunoSEQ multiplex PCR, the repertoire was profiled, and TCRdb retains in-frame clones only, with some absent. The table has about 130,000 clones, 70% to 85% seen once. CDR1 MNHEY and CDR2 SMNVEV come from the germline V gene (reference sequence). This CDR3 has 16 residues. V lost 8 bases to trimming and J lost 0 bases, with 19 bases between them. The rearrangement uses TRBV27 and TRBJ1-1, with D perhaps matching TRBD1 (6 bases). This sequence originates from a man aged 25 to 40 in good health and CMV-seropositive. The sample comprised PBMCs. The CDR3 coding sequence is TGTGCCAGCTCCATAGGGGGGGCTGGGATGAACACTGAAGCTTTCTTT. It yields the protein CASSIGGAGMNTEAFF.